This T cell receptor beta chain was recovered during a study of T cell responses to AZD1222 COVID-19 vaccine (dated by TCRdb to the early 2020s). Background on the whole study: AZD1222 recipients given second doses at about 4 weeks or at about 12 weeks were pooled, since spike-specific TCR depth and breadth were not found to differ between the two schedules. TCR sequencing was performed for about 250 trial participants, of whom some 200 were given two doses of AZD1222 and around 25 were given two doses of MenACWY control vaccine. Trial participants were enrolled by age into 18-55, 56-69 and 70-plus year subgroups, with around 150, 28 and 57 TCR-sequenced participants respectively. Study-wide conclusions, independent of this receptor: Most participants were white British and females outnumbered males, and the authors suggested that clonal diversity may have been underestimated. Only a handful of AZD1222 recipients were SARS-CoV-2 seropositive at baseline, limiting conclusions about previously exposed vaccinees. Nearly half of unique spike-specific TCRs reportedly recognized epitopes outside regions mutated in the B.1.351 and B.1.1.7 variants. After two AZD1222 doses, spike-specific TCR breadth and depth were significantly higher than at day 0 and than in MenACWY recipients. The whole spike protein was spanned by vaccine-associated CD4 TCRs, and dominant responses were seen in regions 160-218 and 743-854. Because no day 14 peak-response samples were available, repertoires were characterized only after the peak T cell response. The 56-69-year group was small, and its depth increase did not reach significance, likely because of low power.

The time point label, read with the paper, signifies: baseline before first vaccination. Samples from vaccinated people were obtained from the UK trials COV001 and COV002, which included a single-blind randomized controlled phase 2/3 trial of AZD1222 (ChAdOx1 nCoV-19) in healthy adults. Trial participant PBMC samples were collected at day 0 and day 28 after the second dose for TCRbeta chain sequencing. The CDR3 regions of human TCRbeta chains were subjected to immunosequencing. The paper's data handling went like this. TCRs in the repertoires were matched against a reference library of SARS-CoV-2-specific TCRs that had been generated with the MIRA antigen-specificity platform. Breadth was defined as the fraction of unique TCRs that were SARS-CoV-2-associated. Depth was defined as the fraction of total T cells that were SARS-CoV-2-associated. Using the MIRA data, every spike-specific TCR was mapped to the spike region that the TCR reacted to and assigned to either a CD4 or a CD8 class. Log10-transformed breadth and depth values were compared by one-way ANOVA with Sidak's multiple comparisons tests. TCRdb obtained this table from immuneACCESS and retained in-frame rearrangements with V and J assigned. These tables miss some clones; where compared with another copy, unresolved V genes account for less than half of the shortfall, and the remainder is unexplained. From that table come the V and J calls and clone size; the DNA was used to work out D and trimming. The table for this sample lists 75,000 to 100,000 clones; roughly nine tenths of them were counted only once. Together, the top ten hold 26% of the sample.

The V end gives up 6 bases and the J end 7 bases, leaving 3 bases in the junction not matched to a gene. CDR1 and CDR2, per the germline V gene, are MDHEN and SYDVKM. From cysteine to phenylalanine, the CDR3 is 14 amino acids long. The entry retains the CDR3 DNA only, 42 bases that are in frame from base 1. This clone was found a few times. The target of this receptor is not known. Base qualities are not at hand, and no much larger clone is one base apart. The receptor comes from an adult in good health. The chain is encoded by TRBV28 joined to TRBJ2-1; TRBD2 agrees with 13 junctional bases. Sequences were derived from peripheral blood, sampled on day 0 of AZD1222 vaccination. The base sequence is TGTGCCAGCAGCCGGGGACTAGCGGGGAATGAGCAGTTCTTC. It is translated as CASSRGLAGNEQFF.